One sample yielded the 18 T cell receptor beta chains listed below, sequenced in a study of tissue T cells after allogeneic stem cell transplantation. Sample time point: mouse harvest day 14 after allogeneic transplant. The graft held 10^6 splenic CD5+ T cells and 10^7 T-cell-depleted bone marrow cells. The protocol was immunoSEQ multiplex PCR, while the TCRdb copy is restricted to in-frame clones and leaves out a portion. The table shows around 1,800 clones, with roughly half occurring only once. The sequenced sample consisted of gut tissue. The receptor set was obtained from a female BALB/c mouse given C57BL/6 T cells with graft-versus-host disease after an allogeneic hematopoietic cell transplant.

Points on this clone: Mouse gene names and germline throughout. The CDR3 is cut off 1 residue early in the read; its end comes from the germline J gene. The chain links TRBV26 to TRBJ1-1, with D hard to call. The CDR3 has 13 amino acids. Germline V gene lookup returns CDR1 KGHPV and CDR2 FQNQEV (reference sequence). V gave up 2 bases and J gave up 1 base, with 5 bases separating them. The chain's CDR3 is CASSLGLNTEVFF. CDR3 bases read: TGTGCCAGCAGTCTGGGGTTAAACACAGAAGTCTTC.

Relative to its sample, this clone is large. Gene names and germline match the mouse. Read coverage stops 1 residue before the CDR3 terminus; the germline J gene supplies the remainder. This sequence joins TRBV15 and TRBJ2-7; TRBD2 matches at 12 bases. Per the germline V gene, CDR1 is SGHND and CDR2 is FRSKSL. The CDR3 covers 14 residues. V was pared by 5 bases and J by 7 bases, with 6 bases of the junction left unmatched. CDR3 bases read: TGTGCCAGCAGTGACGGACTGGGGGGGAGGGAACAGTAC. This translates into CASSDGLGGREQY. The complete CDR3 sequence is CASSDGLGGREQYF.

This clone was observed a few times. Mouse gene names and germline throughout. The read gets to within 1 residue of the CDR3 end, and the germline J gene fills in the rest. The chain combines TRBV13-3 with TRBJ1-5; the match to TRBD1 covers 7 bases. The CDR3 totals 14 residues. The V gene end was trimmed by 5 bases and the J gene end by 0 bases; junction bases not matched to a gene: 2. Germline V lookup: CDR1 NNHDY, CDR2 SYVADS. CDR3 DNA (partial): TGTGCCAGCAGAGGGGGCCATAACAACCAGGCTCCGCTT. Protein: CASRGGHNNQAPL. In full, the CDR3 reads CASRGGHNNQAPLF.

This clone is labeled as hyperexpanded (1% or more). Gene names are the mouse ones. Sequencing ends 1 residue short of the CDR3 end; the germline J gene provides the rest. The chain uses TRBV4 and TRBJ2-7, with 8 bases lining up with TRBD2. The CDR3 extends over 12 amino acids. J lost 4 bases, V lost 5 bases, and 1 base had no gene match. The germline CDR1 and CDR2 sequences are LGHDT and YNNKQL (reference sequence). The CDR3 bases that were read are TGTGCCAGCAGCCGGGACTGGTATGAACAGTAC. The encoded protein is CASSRDWYEQY. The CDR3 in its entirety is CASSRDWYEQYF.

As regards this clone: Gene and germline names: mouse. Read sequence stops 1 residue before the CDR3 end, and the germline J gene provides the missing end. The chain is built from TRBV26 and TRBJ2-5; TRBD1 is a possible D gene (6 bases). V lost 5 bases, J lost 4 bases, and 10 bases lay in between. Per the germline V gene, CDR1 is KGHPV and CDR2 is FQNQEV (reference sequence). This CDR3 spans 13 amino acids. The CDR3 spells CASSSRDKDTQYF. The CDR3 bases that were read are TGTGCCAGCAGTTCCCGGGACAAAGACACCCAGTAC.

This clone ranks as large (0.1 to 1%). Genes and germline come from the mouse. CDR3 DNA, as far as it was read: TGTGCTAGCAGTTCAGGGAGGGACACCCAGTAC. As protein: CASSSGRDTQY. The full CDR3 sequence reads CASSSGRDTQYF. The V gene is TRBV29, the J gene TRBJ2-5, with D perhaps matching TRBD1 (5 bases). The sequenced fragment ends 1 residue before the CDR3 boundary, so the rest is inferred from the germline J gene. CDR3 length: 12 residues. V shed 4 bases and J shed 6 bases, with 8 bases lying between them. Germline V gene data show CDR1 as MSHET and CDR2 as SYDVDS.

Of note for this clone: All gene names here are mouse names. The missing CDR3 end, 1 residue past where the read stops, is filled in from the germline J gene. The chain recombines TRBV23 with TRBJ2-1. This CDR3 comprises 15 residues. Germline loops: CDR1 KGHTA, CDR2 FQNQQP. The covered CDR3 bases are TGCTCCAGCAGTCAATCCATCTATAACTATGCTGAGCAGTTC. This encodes CSSSQSIYNYAEQF. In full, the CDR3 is CSSSQSIYNYAEQFF. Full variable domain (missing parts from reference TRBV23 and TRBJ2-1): DAAVTQKPRYLIKMKGQEAEMKCIPEKGHTAVFWYQQKQSKELKFLIYFQNQQPLDQIDMVKERFSAVCPSSSLCSLGIRTCEAEDSALYLCSSSQSIYNYAEQFFGPGTRLTVL.

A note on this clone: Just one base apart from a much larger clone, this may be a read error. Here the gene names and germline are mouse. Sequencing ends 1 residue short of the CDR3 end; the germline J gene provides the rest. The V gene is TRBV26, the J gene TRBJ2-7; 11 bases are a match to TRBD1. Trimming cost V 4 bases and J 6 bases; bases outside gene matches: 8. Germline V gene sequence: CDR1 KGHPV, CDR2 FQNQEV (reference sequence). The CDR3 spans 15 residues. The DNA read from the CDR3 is TGTGCCAGCAGTCGGGACAGGGGGAGGGGGGGTGAACAGTAC. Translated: CASSRDRGRGGEQY. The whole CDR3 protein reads CASSRDRGRGGEQYF.

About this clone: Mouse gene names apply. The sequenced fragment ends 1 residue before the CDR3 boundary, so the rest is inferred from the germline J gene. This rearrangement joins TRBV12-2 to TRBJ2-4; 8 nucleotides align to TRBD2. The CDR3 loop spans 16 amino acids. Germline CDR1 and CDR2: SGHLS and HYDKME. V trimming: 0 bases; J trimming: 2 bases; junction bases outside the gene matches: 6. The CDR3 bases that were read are TGTGCCAGCTCTCTCGAACGGGGGGGCCTTCAAAACACCTTGTAC. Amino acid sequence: CASSLERGGLQNTLY. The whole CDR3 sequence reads CASSLERGGLQNTLYF.

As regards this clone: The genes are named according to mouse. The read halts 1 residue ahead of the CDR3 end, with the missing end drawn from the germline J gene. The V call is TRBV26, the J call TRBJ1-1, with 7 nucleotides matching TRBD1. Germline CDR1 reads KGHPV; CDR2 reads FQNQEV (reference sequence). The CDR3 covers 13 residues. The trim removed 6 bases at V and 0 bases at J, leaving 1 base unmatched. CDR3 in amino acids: CASRGQTNTEVFF. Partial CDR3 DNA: TGTGCCAGCAGGGGACAGACAAACACAGAAGTCTTC.

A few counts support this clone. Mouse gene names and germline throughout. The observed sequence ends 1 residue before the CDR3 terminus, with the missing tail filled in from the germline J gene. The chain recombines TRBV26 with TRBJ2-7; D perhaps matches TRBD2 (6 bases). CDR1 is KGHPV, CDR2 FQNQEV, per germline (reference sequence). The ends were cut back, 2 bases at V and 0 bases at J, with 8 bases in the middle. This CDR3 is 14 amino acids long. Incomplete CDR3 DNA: TGTGCCAGCAGTCTGGGGGGGAGCTCCTATGAACAGTAC. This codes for CASSLGGSSYEQY. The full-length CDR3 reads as CASSLGGSSYEQYF. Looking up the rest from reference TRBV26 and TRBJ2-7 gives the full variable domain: NSKVIQTPRYLVKGQGQKAKMRCIPEKGHPVVFWYQQNKNNEFKFLINFQNQEVLQQIDMTEKRFSAECPSNSPCSLEIQSSEAGDSALYLCASSLGGSSYEQYFGPGTRLTVL.

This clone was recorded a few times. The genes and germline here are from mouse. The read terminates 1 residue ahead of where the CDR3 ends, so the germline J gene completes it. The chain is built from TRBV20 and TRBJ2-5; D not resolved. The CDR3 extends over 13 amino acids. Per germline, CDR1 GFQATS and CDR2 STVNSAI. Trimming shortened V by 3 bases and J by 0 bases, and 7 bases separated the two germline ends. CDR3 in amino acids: CGARDNNQDTQYF. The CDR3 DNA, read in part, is TGTGGTGCTAGAGACAATAACCAAGACACCCAGTAC.

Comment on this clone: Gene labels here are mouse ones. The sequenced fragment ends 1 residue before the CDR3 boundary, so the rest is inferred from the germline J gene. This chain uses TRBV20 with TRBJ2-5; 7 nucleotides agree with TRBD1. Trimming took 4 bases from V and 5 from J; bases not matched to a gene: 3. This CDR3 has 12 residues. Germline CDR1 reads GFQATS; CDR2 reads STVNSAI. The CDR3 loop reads CGAKDRRDTQYF. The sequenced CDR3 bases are TGTGGTGCTAAGGACAGGAGAGACACCCAGTAC.

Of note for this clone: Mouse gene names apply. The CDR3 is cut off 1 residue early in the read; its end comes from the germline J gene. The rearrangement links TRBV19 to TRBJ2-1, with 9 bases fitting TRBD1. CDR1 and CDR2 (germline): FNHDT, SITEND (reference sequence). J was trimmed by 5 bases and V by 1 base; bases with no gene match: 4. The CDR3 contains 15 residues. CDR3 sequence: CASSISRDRDAEQFF. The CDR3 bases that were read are TGTGCCAGCAGTATAAGCCGGGACAGGGATGCTGAGCAGTTC.

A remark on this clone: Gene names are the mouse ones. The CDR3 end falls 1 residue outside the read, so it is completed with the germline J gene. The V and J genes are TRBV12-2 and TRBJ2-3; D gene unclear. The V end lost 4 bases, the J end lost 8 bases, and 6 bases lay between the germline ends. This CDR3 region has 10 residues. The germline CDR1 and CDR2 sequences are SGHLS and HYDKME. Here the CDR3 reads CASSKGTLYF. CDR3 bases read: TGTGCCAGCTCCAAGGGAACGCTGTAT.

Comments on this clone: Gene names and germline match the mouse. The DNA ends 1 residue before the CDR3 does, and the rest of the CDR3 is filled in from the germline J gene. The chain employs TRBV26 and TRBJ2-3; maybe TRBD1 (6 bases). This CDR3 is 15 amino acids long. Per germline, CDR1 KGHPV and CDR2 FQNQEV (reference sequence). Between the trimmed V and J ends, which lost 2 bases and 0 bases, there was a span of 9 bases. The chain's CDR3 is CASSLRGSSAETLYF. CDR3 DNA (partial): TGTGCCAGCAGTCTGAGGGGGTCTAGTGCAGAAACGCTGTAT.

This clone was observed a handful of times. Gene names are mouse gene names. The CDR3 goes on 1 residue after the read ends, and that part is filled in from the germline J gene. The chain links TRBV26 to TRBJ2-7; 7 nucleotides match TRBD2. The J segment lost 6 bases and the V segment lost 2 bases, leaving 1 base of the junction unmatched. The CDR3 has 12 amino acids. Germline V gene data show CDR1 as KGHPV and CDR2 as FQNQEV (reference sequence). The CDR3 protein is CASSLVGGEQYF. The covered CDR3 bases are TGTGCCAGCAGTCTGGTGGGGGGTGAACAGTAC.

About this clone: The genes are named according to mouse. The CDR3 spells CASSRDWGSQNTLYF. The sequenced CDR3 bases are TGTGCCAGCAGTCGGGACTGGGGGAGTCAAAACACCTTGTAC. The chain links TRBV26 to TRBJ2-4; 11 bases match TRBD2. The read stops 1 residue short of the end of the CDR3; the missing end is completed from the germline J gene. V lost 4 bases to trimming and J lost 0 bases; unmatched junction nucleotides: 0. Germline CDR1 reads KGHPV; CDR2 reads FQNQEV (reference sequence). The CDR3 totals 15 residues.